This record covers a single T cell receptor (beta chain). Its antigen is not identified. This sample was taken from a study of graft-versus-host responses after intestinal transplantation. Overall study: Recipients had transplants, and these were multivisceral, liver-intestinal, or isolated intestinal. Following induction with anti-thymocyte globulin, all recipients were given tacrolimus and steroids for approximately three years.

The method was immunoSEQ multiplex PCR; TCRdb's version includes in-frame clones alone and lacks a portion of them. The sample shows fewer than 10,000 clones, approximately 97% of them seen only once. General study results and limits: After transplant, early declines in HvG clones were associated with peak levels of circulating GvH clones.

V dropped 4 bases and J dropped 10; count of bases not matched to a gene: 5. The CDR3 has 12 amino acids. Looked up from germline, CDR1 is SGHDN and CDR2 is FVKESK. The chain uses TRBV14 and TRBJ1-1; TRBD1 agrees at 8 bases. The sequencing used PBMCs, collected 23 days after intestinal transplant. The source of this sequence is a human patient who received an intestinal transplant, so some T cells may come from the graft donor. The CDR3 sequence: CASSLTGGLAFF. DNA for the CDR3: TGTGCCAGCAGCCTTACAGGGGGTCTAGCTTTCTTT.